What follows are 29 T cell receptor beta chains derived from one specimen sequenced in a study of cytomegalovirus exposure and HLA in healthy donors. It was with 60 Vbeta and 13 Jbeta primers that the PCR ran. Measured with immunoSEQ multiplex PCR; TCRdb has only the in-frame clones, and not every one. The data hold about 120,000 clones, with less than 80% observed a single time. Source material: PBMCs. All receptors come from a woman between 40 and 50 years old in good health and CMV-seropositive.

The V gene is TRBV2, the J gene TRBJ2-5; D not certain. The J call may be faulty, since TRBJ2-7 better matches the DNA end. The CDR3 has 13 residues. CDR1 is SNHLY and CDR2 is FYNNEI in the germline V gene. The CDR3 DNA reads as TGTGCCAGCAGTGCGTACTTCACCTACGAGCAGTACTTC. Translated, it gives CASSAYFTYEQYF.

This clone showed up just a few times. The V gene is TRBV11-2, the J gene TRBJ1-2; D is possibly TRBD1 (5 bases). The germline CDR1 and CDR2 sequences are SGHAT and FQNNGV. This CDR3 contains 15 residues. V lost 5 bases to trimming and J lost 4 bases, with 17 bases between them. CDR3 residues: CASSLDRDRAYGYTF. As DNA, the CDR3 is TGTGCCAGCAGCCTTGACCGCGACAGAGCCTATGGCTACACCTTC. The variable domain in full, with the rest retrieved from reference TRBV11-2 and TRBJ1-2, is EAGVAQSPRYKIIEKRQSVAFWCNPISGHATLYWYQQILGQGPKLLIQFQNNGVVDDSQLPKDRFSAERLKGVDSTLKIQPAKLEDSAVYLCASSLDRDRAYGYTFGSGTRLTVV.

The chain joins TRBV5-1 to TRBJ1-3; a possible D gene is TRBD1 (6 bases). Trimming removed 0 bases at V and 1 base at J, with 11 bases between. CDR1 and CDR2 from the germline V gene are SGHRS and YFSETQ. The length of the CDR3 is 16 residues. Here the CDR3 reads CASSLGQAGSGNTIYF. The CDR3 region has the DNA TGCGCCAGCAGCTTGGGACAGGCCGGATCTGGAAACACCATATATTTT.

There are a few counts of this clone. V usage is TRBV15 and J usage is TRBJ2-3, with TRBD2 matching over 7 bases. This CDR3 is 18 amino acids long. CDR1 is LNHNV and CDR2 is YYDKDF in the germline V gene (reference sequence). Unmatched junction bases numbered 17, after V lost 3 bases and J lost 5 bases. CDR3 nucleotide sequence: TGTGCCACCAGCAGGGGGTTCCGGGGTGGCGGGAGTTTAGATACGCAGTATTTT. Translating it yields CATSRGFRGGGSLDTQYF. The complete variable domain, with remaining parts taken from reference TRBV15 and TRBJ2-3, reads DAMVIQNPRYQVTQFGKPVTLSCSQTLNHNVMYWYQQKSSQAPKLLFHYYDKDFNNEADTPDNFQSRRPNTSFCFLDIRSPGLGDTAMYLCATSRGFRGGGSLDTQYFGPGTRLTVL.

The chain employs TRBV28 and TRBJ2-5; possible D gene TRBD1, 6 bases. The J call is in doubt because the DNA end fits TRBJ2-7 better. The CDR3 sequence is 14 residues long. Germline CDR1 MDHEN, CDR2 SYDVKM. This CDR3 is CASSLRGHAYEQYF. The CDR3 region has the DNA TGTGCCAGCAGTTTAAGGGGACATGCCTACGAGCAGTACTTC.

The chain uses TRBV11-2 and TRBJ1-1; 8 bases map to TRBD1. The CDR3 has 17 residues. In germline, CDR1 is SGHAT, CDR2 FQNNGV. The J segment lost 1 base and the V segment lost 5 bases, leaving 12 bases of the junction unmatched. CDR3 sequence: CASSRFPGQVQNTEAFF. The CDR3 DNA sequence: TGTGCCAGCAGCCGCTTCCCGGGACAGGTTCAGAACACTGAAGCTTTCTTT.

The rearrangement links TRBV4-2 to TRBJ1-2; D remains ambiguous. V was pared by 0 bases and J by 5 bases, with 10 bases between. The CDR3 contains 14 residues. Germline loops: CDR1 LGHNA, CDR2 YNFKEQ. The CDR3: CASSQDLGRYGYTF. The DNA for the CDR3 is TGTGCCAGCAGCCAAGATCTGGGGAGGTATGGCTACACCTTC.

CDR3 in amino acids: CASSLDFGGRKREYPMYEQYF. For the CDR3, the DNA is TGCGCCAGCAGCTTGGACTTTGGGGGGCGAAAGCGGGAGTACCCGATGTACGAGCAGTACTTC. This chain uses TRBV5-1 with TRBJ2-7; the match to TRBD2 covers 8 bases. The CDR3 totals 21 residues. Germline CDR1 reads SGHRS; CDR2 reads YFSETQ. V shed 0 bases, J shed 4 bases, and the junction held 24 bases outside the gene matches.

The genes are TRBV30 and TRBJ2-5; D possibly corresponds to TRBD1 (5 bases). The germline V gene has CDR1 GTSNPN and CDR2 SVGIG (reference sequence). This CDR3 is 13 amino acids long. V was trimmed by 0 bases and J by 4 bases, leaving 9 bases between them. CDR3 DNA sequence: TGTGCCTGGAGTGTACAGGCCCGAGAGACCCAGTACTTC. Amino acids: CAWSVQARETQYF.

V is TRBV15 and J is TRBJ2-7; possibly TRBD1 for D (5 bases). Germline values: CDR1 LNHNV, CDR2 YYDKDF (reference sequence). The germline V and J ends were trimmed by 1 base and 7 bases, with 20 bases remaining between them. CDR3 length: 16 amino acids. The CDR3 here is CATSRGWQGEEGEQYF. In nucleotides, the CDR3 is TGTGCCACCAGCAGAGGATGGCAGGGTGAAGAAGGGGAGCAGTACTTC.

The V call is TRBV5-1, the J call TRBJ1-2; TRBD1 matches at 7 bases. Germline lookup yields CDR1 SGHRS and CDR2 YFSETQ. CDR3 length equals 15 residues. V lost 3 bases to trimming and J lost 6 bases; unmatched junction nucleotides: 11. The CDR3 bases are TGCGCCAGCAGCTCCGAGACAGGGTTGGGGGATGGCTACACCTTC. Protein sequence: CASSSETGLGDGYTF.

This chain links TRBV6-5 with TRBJ2-2, with 7 bases fitting TRBD1. The CDR3 covers 13 residues. The germline gives CDR1 MNHEY, CDR2 SVGAGI. The trim removed 7 bases at V and 4 bases at J, leaving 3 bases unmatched. The CDR3 loop is CASKGTVTGELFF. Written as DNA, the CDR3 is TGTGCCAGCAAAGGGACAGTCACCGGGGAGCTGTTTTTT.

The chain joins TRBV5-4 to TRBJ1-2; D remains unclear. Germline V gives CDR1 SGHNT, CDR2 YYREEE (reference sequence). V lost 4 bases to trimming and J lost 6 bases, with 10 bases between them. This CDR3 region has 12 residues. CDR3 sequence (DNA): TGTGCCAGCAGCACCGACACGAATGGCTACACCTTC. Translated: CASSTDTNGYTF. Variable domain in full (rest from reference TRBV5-4 and TRBJ1-2): ETGVTQSPTHLIKTRGQQVTLRCSSQSGHNTVSWYQQALGQGPQFIFQYYREEENGRGNFPPRFSGLQFPNYSSELNVNALELDDSALYLCASSTDTNGYTFGSGTRLTVV.

The chain combines TRBV4-3 with TRBJ2-1; 11 nucleotides align to TRBD2. The CDR3 runs to 16 residues. Germline trimming cut 3 bases from V and 9 bases from J; bases unmatched to any gene: 10. In germline, CDR1 is LGHNA, CDR2 YSLEER. CDR3 sequence reads: CASSQYTSGSRAEQFF. The DNA for the CDR3 is TGCGCCAGCAGCCAGTATACTAGCGGGAGTCGAGCTGAGCAGTTCTTC.

This chain uses TRBV19 with TRBJ1-4, with 8 bases lining up with TRBD1. J gave up 8 bases and V 6 bases, and 11 bases lay outside the gene matches. From germline, CDR1 is LNHDA and CDR2 SQIVND (reference sequence). The length of the CDR3 is 15 residues. CDR3 loop: CASSRTGTGREKLFF. CDR3 nucleotide sequence: TGTGCCAGTAGCCGAACCGGGACAGGACGGGAAAAACTGTTTTTT.

The rearrangement joins TRBV10-3 to TRBJ2-7, with 10 bases matching TRBD1. Germline assignment: CDR1 ENHRY and CDR2 SYGVKD. Trimming took 4 bases from V and 1 from J; bases not matched to a gene: 7. This CDR3 comprises 16 residues. This chain's CDR3 is CAISASRDRGSYEQYF. CDR3 sequence (DNA): TGTGCCATCAGTGCCTCCCGGGACAGGGGATCCTACGAGCAGTACTTC.

This chain links TRBV21-1 with TRBJ2-1; the listed D gene, TRBD2, was not tested against the DNA. TRBV21-1 is labeled a pseudogene. This CDR3 has 14 residues. The CDR3, as DNA: TGTGCCAGCAGTGTGGAGCCCACCTACAATGAGCAGTTCTTC. It translates to CASSVEPTYNEQFF.

The genes are TRBV7-9 and TRBJ2-1; 7 nucleotides match TRBD1. This CDR3 is 15 amino acids long. The V segment lost 5 bases and the J segment 0 bases; nucleotides outside the gene matches: 4. The germline V gene encodes CDR1 SEHNR and CDR2 FQNEAQ (reference sequence). For the CDR3, the DNA is TGTGCCAGCAGCCCCGGGACAGACTCCTACAATGAGCAGTTCTTC. Protein: CASSPGTDSYNEQFF.

The chain employs TRBV7-2 and TRBJ2-3, with unresolved D. V shed 3 bases and J shed 7 bases, with 5 bases lying between them. Germline V gene lookup returns CDR1 SGHTA and CDR2 FQGNSA. This CDR3 comprises 11 residues. The CDR3 reads CASSLTNTQYF. DNA for the CDR3: TGTGCCAGCAGCTTGACAAATACGCAGTATTTT.

The CDR3 sequence: CASSDGTSPDTQYF. The CDR3 bases are TGCGCCAGCAGCGACGGGACTAGTCCGGATACGCAGTATTTT. J is TRBJ2-3 and V is TRBV5-1, with 8 positions matching TRBD2. V gave up 4 bases and J gave up 6 bases; unmatched junction bases: 7. Germline CDR1 and CDR2: SGHRS and YFSETQ. The CDR3 extends over 14 amino acids.

The chain joins TRBV4-3 to TRBJ2-7, with 9 bases lining up with TRBD2. Trimming removed 0 bases from V and 6 bases from J; junction bases left unmatched: 18. The CDR3 consists of 19 residues. Germline values: CDR1 LGHNA, CDR2 YSLEER. Here the CDR3 reads CASSQDSWREGPFQGEQYF. The CDR3 region has the DNA TGCGCCAGCAGCCAAGATTCTTGGCGGGAGGGCCCATTCCAAGGCGAGCAGTACTTC.

The chain couples TRBV6-5 to TRBJ1-5; weak D call: TRBD1 (6 bases). In germline, CDR1 is MNHEY, CDR2 SVGAGI. The germline V and J ends were trimmed by 4 bases and 7 bases, with 11 bases remaining between them. The CDR3 extends over 13 amino acids. The CDR3 DNA sequence: TGTGCCAGCAGTTCAACAGGGCTACAGCCCCAGCATTTT. Translating it yields CASSSTGLQPQHF.

This clone was found a few times. The gene calls are TRBV29-1 and TRBJ2-6, with a tentative D call TRBD1 (5 bases). Germline values: CDR1 SQVTM, CDR2 ANQGSEA. The V and J ends lost 5 bases and 0 bases respectively, with 14 bases between them. CDR3 size: 16 residues. In DNA form, the CDR3 reads TGCAGCGTTTCTACAGGTGGAGTCTCTGGGGCCAACGTCCTGACTTTC. Its translation is CSVSTGGVSGANVLTF.

In this sample, this clone turned up a few times. The chain couples TRBV11-3 to TRBJ2-1, with 9 bases matching TRBD2. The CDR3 runs to 16 residues. Germline assignment: CDR1 SGHNT and CDR2 YENEEA. V lost 7 bases, J lost 4 bases, and 11 bases stayed unmatched. The CDR3 region has the DNA TGTGCCAGCATCCCCATGCGGGAGGGCCTTTACAATGAGCAGTTCTTC. Protein sequence: CASIPMREGLYNEQFF.

The chain couples TRBV29-1 to TRBJ2-5; 8 bases agree with TRBD2. Germline loops: CDR1 SQVTM, CDR2 ANQGSEA. With V trimmed by 6 bases and J by 5 bases, 5 bases remained unmatched. CDR3 length: 12 amino acids. The CDR3 protein is CSVGGGRETQYF. The CDR3 nucleotides are TGCAGCGTCGGCGGGGGGAGGGAGACCCAGTACTTC.

This clone was picked up a small number of times. The chain recombines TRBV5-1 with TRBJ2-2, with D uncertain. Trimming removed 0 bases at V and 6 bases at J, with 12 bases between. Germline CDR1 is SGHRS and CDR2 is YFSETQ. The length of the CDR3 is 15 residues. DNA for the CDR3: TGCGCCAGCAGCTTGGCCCTCGGTTTATCCGGGGAGCTGTTTTTT. Translation: CASSLALGLSGELFF.

The chain employs TRBV2 and TRBJ2-7, with D possibly matching TRBD2 (6 bases). Germline values: CDR1 SNHLY, CDR2 FYNNEI. V was trimmed by 1 base and J by 2 bases, leaving 12 bases between them. This CDR3 region has 15 residues. As DNA, the CDR3 is TGTGCCAGCAGTGAAGTAGGCAGGGAGGCCTACGAGCAGTACTTC. This gives the protein CASSEVGREAYEQYF. The whole variable domain, remainder taken from reference TRBV2 and TRBJ2-7, is EPEVTQTPSHQVTQMGQEVILRCVPISNHLYFYWYRQILGQKVEFLVSFYNNEISEKSEIFDDQFSVERPDGSNFTLKIRSTKLEDSAMYFCASSEVGREAYEQYFGPGTRLTVT.

The V and J genes are TRBV4-2 and TRBJ2-1; D call uncertain. This CDR3 comprises 14 residues. Trimming removed 0 bases at V and 9 bases at J, with 12 bases between. Looked up from germline, CDR1 is LGHNA and CDR2 is YNFKEQ. The CDR3, as DNA: TGTGCCAGCAGCCAAGACCCTGTCCCCCTTGAGCAGTTCTTC. Translation: CASSQDPVPLEQFF.

This clone has more than one count but fewer than ten. This chain connects TRBV28 to TRBJ2-7; TRBD1 agrees at 7 bases. The ends lost 6 bases at V and 0 bases at J; junction bases unmatched: 23. CDR3 length: 20 residues. The germline V gene has CDR1 MDHEN and CDR2 SYDVKM. CDR3 DNA sequence: TGTGCCAGCAGCAGCGTAACAGTGACAGGGCCCCCAGACTTCTCCTACGAGCAGTACTTC. Translated: CASSSVTVTGPPDFSYEQYF.